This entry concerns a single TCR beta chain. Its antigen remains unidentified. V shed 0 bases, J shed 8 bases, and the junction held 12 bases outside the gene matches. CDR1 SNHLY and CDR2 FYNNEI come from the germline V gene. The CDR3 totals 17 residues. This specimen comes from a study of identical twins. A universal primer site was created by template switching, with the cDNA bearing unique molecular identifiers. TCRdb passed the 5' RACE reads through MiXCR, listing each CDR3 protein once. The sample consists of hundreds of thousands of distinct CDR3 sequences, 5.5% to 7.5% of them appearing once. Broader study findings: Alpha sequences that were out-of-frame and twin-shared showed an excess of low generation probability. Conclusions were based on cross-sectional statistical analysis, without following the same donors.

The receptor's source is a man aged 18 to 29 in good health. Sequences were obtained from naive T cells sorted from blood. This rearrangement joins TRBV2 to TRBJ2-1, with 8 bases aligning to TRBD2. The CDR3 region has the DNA TGTGCCAGCAGTGAAGCCTCGATCAAAGCGGGAGTCTATGAGCAGTTCTTC. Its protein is CASSEASIKAGVYEQFF.